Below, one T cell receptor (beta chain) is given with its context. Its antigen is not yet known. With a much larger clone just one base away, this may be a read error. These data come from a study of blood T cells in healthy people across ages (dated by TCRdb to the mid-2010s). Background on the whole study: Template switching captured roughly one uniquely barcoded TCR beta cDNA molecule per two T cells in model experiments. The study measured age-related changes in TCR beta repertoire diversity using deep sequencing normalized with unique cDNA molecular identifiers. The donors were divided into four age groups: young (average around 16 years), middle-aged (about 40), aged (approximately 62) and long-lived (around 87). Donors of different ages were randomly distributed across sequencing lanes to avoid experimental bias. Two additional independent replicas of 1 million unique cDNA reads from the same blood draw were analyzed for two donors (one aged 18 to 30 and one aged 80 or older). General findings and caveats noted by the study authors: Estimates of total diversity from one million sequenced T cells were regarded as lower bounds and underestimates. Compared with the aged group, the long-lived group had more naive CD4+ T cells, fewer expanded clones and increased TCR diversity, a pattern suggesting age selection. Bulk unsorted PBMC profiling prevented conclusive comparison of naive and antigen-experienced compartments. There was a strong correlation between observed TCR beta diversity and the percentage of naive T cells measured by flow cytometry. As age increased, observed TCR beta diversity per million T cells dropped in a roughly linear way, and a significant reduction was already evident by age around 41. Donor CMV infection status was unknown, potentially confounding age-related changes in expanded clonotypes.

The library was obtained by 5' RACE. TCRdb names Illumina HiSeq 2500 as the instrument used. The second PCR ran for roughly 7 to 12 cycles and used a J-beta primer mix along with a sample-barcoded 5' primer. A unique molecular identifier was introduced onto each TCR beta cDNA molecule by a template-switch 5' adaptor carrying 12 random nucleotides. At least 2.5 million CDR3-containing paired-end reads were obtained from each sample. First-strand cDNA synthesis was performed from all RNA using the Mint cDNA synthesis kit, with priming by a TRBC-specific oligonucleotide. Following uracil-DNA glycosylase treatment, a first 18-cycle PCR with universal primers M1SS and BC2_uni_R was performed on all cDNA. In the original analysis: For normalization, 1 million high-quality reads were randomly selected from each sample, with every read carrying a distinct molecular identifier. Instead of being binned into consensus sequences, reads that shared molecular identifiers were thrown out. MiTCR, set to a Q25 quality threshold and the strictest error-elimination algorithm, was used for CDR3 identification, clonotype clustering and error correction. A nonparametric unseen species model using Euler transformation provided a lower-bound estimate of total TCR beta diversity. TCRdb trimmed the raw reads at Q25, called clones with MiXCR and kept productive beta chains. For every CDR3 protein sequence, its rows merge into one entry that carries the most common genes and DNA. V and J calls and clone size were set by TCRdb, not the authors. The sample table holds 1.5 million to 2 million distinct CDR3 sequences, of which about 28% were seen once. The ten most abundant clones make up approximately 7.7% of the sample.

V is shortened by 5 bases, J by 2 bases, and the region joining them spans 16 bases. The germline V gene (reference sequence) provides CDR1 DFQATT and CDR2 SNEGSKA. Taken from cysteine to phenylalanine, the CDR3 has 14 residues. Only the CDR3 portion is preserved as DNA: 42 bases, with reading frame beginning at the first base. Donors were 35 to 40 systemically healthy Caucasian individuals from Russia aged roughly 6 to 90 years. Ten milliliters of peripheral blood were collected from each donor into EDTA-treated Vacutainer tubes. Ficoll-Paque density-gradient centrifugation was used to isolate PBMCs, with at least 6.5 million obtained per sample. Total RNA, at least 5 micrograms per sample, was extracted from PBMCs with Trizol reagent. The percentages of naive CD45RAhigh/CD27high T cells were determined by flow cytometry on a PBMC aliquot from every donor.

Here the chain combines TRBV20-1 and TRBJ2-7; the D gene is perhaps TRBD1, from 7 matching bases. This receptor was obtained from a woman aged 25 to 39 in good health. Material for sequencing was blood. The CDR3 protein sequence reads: CSAGGGRATYEQYF. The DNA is TGCAGTGCTGGAGGGGGCAGGGCAACCTACGAGCAGTACTTC.